Presented here are 3 T cell receptor beta chains from one specimen sequenced in a study of blood T cell repertoires in COVID-19. Using immunoSEQ multiplex PCR, the repertoire was profiled, and TCRdb retains in-frame clones only, with some absent. The data show fewer than 95,000 clones, 80% to 90% seen once. Source material: peripheral blood. The source of these receptors is a man aged 45-65 years with acute or convalescent COVID-19.

This clone was seen a handful of times. The rearrangement links TRBV4-1 to TRBJ1-6, with 9 bases that match TRBD1. The trim removed 7 bases at V and 10 bases at J, leaving 11 bases unmatched. Germline CDR1 is MGHRA and CDR2 is YSYEKL. This CDR3 region has 15 residues. The DNA for the CDR3 is TGCGCCAGCAACCCACGGGACAGGGTAGAATCACCCCTCCACTTT. This translates into CASNPRDRVESPLHF.

This chain joins TRBV5-1 and TRBJ1-1, with TRBD1 matching 10 bases. The V gene's germline CDR1 is SGHRS and CDR2 YFSETQ. Trimming cost V 4 bases and J 7 bases; bases outside gene matches: 10. The CDR3 is 15 amino acids. CDR3 nucleotides: TGCGCCAGCAGCACAGGACAGGGGGGGAGTGGTGAAGCTTTCTTT. Its protein product is CASSTGQGGSGEAFF.

The chain uses TRBV20-1 and TRBJ2-5; D call uncertain. Germline V gene data show CDR1 as DFQATT and CDR2 as SNEGSKA (reference sequence). The V and J ends lost 0 bases and 5 bases respectively, with 4 bases between them. The CDR3 spans 11 residues. The chain's CDR3 is CSARDAETQYF. Here the CDR3 DNA reads TGCAGTGCTAGAGATGCGGAGACCCAGTACTTC.